These 14 T cell receptor beta chains were all obtained from the same sample, sequenced in a study of T cells in Graves' hyperthyroidism and ophthalmopathy. Amplification yielded TCR beta CDR3 regions, with RNA transcripts as the source. With the HTBI primer set, the TCR CDR3 went through a first round of RT-PCR. TCRdb called the multiplex PCR reads again in MiXCR, with one record for every CDR3 protein. The profile covers hundreds of thousands of distinct CDR3 sequences, with over 12% appearing a single time and 15% to 20% taken by the ten largest. The sample was blood. Every receptor here comes from a woman aged 55-75 years with Graves' ophthalmopathy.

The V call is TRBV7-3, the J call TRBJ2-4; perhaps TRBD2 as D (7 bases). The CDR3 has 17 residues. Trimming removed 0 bases at V and 3 bases at J, with 15 bases between. The germline gives CDR1 SGHTA, CDR2 FQGTGA. The CDR3 reads CASSLTAGEGVKNIQYF. The DNA of the CDR3 is TGTGCCAGCAGCTTAACGGCGGGAGAGGGGGTCAAAAACATTCAGTACTTC.

V gene TRBV7-9 combines with J gene TRBJ2-2, with D unresolved. The V gene lost 4 bases and the J gene lost 0 bases, with 9 bases spanning the gap. The germline V gene encodes CDR1 SEHNR and CDR2 FQNEAQ (reference sequence). This CDR3 spans 15 amino acids. The CDR3 DNA sequence: TGTGCCAGCAGCTCAAGTGTCCCGAACACCGGGGAGCTGTTTTTT. Translated, it gives CASSSSVPNTGELFF.

In its sample, this clonotype was seen many times. The rearrangement joins TRBV7-9 to TRBJ2-7; weak D call: TRBD2 (5 bases). CDR1 and CDR2 from the germline V gene are SEHNR and FQNEAQ (reference sequence). This CDR3 contains 13 residues. Trimming cost V 1 base and J 5 bases, with 9 bases left between them. CDR3 region: CASSLVGSDEQYF. The CDR3 coding sequence is TGTGCCAGCAGCTTAGTAGGTAGCGACGAGCAGTACTTC.

This clonotype was detected ten times or more. The chain is built from TRBV12-3 or TRBV12-4 and TRBJ2-2; 8 nucleotides align to TRBD1. V dropped 5 bases and J dropped 4; count of bases not matched to a gene: 6. The CDR3 has 15 residues. Here the CDR3 DNA reads TGTGCCAGCAGTCTTGGACAGGGCCTCACCGGGGAGCTGTTTTTT. It codes for CASSLGQGLTGELFF.

Many counts were recorded for this clonotype. The chain recombines TRBV7-3 with TRBJ2-1, with D perhaps matching TRBD2 (6 bases). The CDR3 is 13 residues long. Trimming cost V 3 bases and J 6 bases, with 9 bases left between them. Germline V lookup: CDR1 SGHTA, CDR2 FQGTGA. The CDR3 DNA follows: TGTGCCAGCAGCTTTGCGGGGCGCAATGAGCAGTTCTTC. This translates into CASSFAGRNEQFF.

This chain links TRBV20-1 with TRBJ2-3; no firm D call. Germline CDR1 is DFQATT and CDR2 is SNEGSKA (reference sequence). Trimming cost V 0 bases and J 3 bases, with 4 bases left between them. The CDR3 has 12 amino acids. The CDR3: CSARESTDTQYF. The CDR3 coding sequence is TGCAGTGCTAGAGAATCGACAGATACGCAGTATTTT.

This clonotype was observed many times. The rearrangement uses TRBV28 and TRBJ2-5, with TRBD2 identical over 11 bases. J was trimmed by 1 base and V by 4 bases; bases with no gene match: 5. In germline, CDR1 is MDHEN, CDR2 SYDVKM. The CDR3 has 16 residues. CDR3 bases: TGTGCCAGCAGTTATATCCTAGCGGGAGGCCAAGAGACCCAGTACTTC. It encodes CASSYILAGGQETQYF. The whole variable domain, filled in from reference TRBV28 and TRBJ2-5, reads DVKVTQSSRYLVKRTGEKVFLECVQDMDHENMFWYRQDPGLGLRLIYFSYDVKMKEKGDIPEGYSVSREKKERFSLILESASTNQTSMYLCASSYILAGGQETQYFGPGTRLLVL.

This clonotype was seen a few times. CDR3 loop: CASSPSGLGTEAFF. The CDR3 DNA follows: TGTGCCAGCAGCCCGTCAGGGTTGGGGACTGAAGCTTTCTTT. The rearrangement joins TRBV7-8 to TRBJ1-1; TRBD1 might be the D (5 bases). The CDR3 runs to 14 residues. Trimming took off 5 bases at V and 5 bases at J, with 15 bases between the two ends. In germline, CDR1 is SGHVS, CDR2 FQNEAQ.

The gene calls are TRBV20-1 and TRBJ2-1, with TRBD2 identical over 12 bases. The germline CDR1 and CDR2 sequences are DFQATT and SNEGSKA (reference sequence). Trimming cost V 4 bases and J 4 bases; bases outside gene matches: 2. CDR3 length: 14 residues. CDR3 residues: CSATSGGDYNEQFF. CDR3 DNA: TGCAGTGCTACTAGCGGGGGGGATTACAATGAGCAGTTCTTC.

This rearrangement joins TRBV20-1 to TRBJ2-7; D gene unclear. The CDR3 runs to 12 residues. Trimming took 1 base from V and 2 from J, leaving 6 bases between them. The germline V gene has CDR1 DFQATT and CDR2 SNEGSKA (reference sequence). CDR3 nucleotide sequence: TGCAGTGCTAGAGGTTCGGCCTACGAGCAGTACTTC. It codes for CSARGSAYEQYF.

This clonotype was counted at least ten times. The J gene is TRBJ2-5, the V gene TRBV20-1; D is unclear. CDR1 DFQATT and CDR2 SNEGSKA come from the germline V gene (reference sequence). The CDR3 spans 13 residues. Trimming left V 1 base short and J 4 bases short, with 10 bases between. CDR3 nucleotide sequence: TGCAGTGCTAGAGGGAAGGGAAGAGAGACCCAGTACTTC. It encodes CSARGKGRETQYF.

This clonotype was recorded many times. This rearrangement joins TRBV12-3 or TRBV12-4 to TRBJ2-1; TRBD2 agrees at 11 bases. The CDR3 runs to 13 residues. The V gene end was trimmed by 6 bases and the J gene end by 13 bases; junction bases not matched to a gene: 8. The CDR3 nucleotides read TGTGCCAGCAGAACTAGCGGGAGTAGCGGCCAGTTCTTC. Translation gives CASRTSGSSGQFF.

At least ten counts were recorded for this clonotype. V and J are TRBV28 and TRBJ2-5; the D is unclear. Germline V gene sequence: CDR1 MDHEN, CDR2 SYDVKM. The CDR3 length is 13 residues. V lost 1 base and J lost 4, with 7 bases in between. Written as DNA, the CDR3 is TGTGCCAGCAGTTTATCTAAGCTAGAGACCCAGTACTTC. This encodes CASSLSKLETQYF.

This clonotype was seen ten or more times. The chain uses TRBV2 and TRBJ2-4; 12 nucleotides line up with TRBD1. The CDR3 is 15 amino acids. CDR1 is SNHLY and CDR2 is FYNNEI in the germline V gene. The junction had 7 bases not matched to a gene; V was cut back by 5 bases and J by 8 bases. The CDR3 nucleotides read TGTGCCAGCAGTAAGGGGGACAGGGGGCTTGACATTCAGTACTTC. Translated: CASSKGDRGLDIQYF.